The 9 T cell receptor beta chains below all came from one sample that was sequenced in a study of prognosis after radiotherapy for stage I lung cancer (TCRdb year 2021). Sequencing instrument: Illumina HiSeq 3000. Two rounds of multiplex PCR were performed to amplify the TCR beta CDR3 region from genomic DNA. The first PCR round used primers specific to each TRBV and TRBJ gene, with sequences filed in Chinese patent CN105087789A. The public reads were reprocessed in TCRdb via fastp at Q25 and MiXCR, keeping in-frame beta chains. One record per CDR3 amino acid sequence lists the most common genes and DNA. The sample data list around 15,000 distinct CDR3 sequences, and approximately 44% of these were observed just once. The top ten clonotypes cover approximately 44% of the sample. This specimen was PBMCs, taken before or after stereotactic body radiation therapy (not recorded which). These receptors all come from a donor at least 50 years old with non-small cell lung cancer.

About this clonotype: Since a far larger clone is one base different, this is likely a read error. The chain couples TRBV28 to TRBJ2-4; 10 bases agree with TRBD2. There are 20 residues in the CDR3. Germline CDR1 reads MDHEN; CDR2 reads SYDVKM. As DNA, the CDR3 is TGTGCCAGCAGTTTAATCGGGCCAGCGGGAGGGCCCTCACCCAAAAACATTAAGTACTTC. Its protein product is CASSLIGPAGGPSPKNIKYF.

This chain uses TRBV11-2 with TRBJ2-5, with TRBD2 identical over 12 bases. This CDR3 comprises 16 residues. CDR1 SGHAT and CDR2 FQNNGV come from the germline V gene. Trimming removed 3 bases from V and 6 bases from J; junction bases left unmatched: 8. CDR3 in amino acids: CASSFSTSGSLKTQYF. The CDR3 nucleotides read TGTGCCAGCAGCTTTTCGACTAGCGGGAGTCTAAAGACCCAGTACTTC.

This clonotype is medium-sized. In DNA form, the CDR3 reads TGTGCCAGCAGCTTACAGGGGAAGCACTCACCCCTCCACTTT. It codes for CASSLQGKHSPLHF. The chain combines TRBV7-9 with TRBJ1-6, with D possibly matching TRBD1 (6 bases). The CDR3 runs 14 residues. Trimming left V 2 bases short and J 10 bases short, with 12 bases between. Germline-derived CDR1 and CDR2 are SEHNR and FQNEAQ (reference sequence).

In this sample, this clonotype turned up many times. The J gene is TRBJ2-5, the V gene TRBV19; D may be TRBD2 (7 bases). This CDR3 is built from 14 residues. With 5 bases removed from V and 5 bases from J, the gap between germline ends came to 15 bases. Germline lookup yields CDR1 LNHDA and CDR2 SQIVND (reference sequence). The CDR3 bases are TGTGCCAGTAGTGTAGGGGGGGCCGGGGAGACCCAGTACTTC. Translated: CASSVGGAGETQYF.

This clonotype was seen repeatedly, ten times or more. This chain connects TRBV6-1 to TRBJ1-1; 7 nucleotides match TRBD1. This CDR3 has 14 amino acids. Germline values: CDR1 MNHNS, CDR2 SASEGT. The J segment lost 3 bases and the V segment lost 6 bases, leaving 7 bases of the junction unmatched. CDR3 bases: TGTGCCAGCAGGAAGACAGGGATGGACACTGAAGCTTTCTTT. This codes for CASRKTGMDTEAFF.

Many counts were recorded for this clonotype. This chain links TRBV5-1 with TRBJ2-1; tentatively, D is TRBD2 (6 bases). The CDR3 totals 15 residues. Trimming pared 0 bases from V and 5 bases from J, leaving 12 bases between. Germline CDR1 SGHRS, CDR2 YFSETQ. The CDR3 nucleotides read TGCGCCAGCAGCTTGGAACGAGCGGGTGACAATGAGCAGTTCTTC. It codes for CASSLERAGDNEQFF.

As to this clonotype: A far larger clone is just one base off, so this is likely a read error. CDR3 protein: CASSEQTINTEAFF. CDR3 DNA: TGTGCCAGCAGTGAACAGACCATTAACACTGAAGCTTTCTTT. This chain connects TRBV6-2 or TRBV6-3 to TRBJ1-1, with D hard to call. V lost 5 bases and J 2 bases, leaving 12 bases between the germline ends. Germline CDR1 and CDR2: MNHEY and SVGEGT. The CDR3 totals 14 residues.

The chain is built from TRBV28 and TRBJ1-1; D may be TRBD1 (6 bases). The germline V and J ends were trimmed by 4 bases and 3 bases, with 12 bases remaining between them. The CDR3 totals 14 residues. Germline V CDR1 and CDR2: MDHEN, SYDVKM. CDR3 in amino acids: CASSSGQLYTEAFF. The CDR3 coding sequence is TGTGCCAGCAGTTCCGGACAGTTATACACTGAAGCTTTCTTT.

This rearrangement joins TRBV6-1 to TRBJ2-7; 7 bases are shared with TRBD1. The germline gives CDR1 MNHNS, CDR2 SASEGT. This CDR3 region has 17 residues. With V trimmed by 2 bases and J by 2 bases, 12 bases remained unmatched. The CDR3 spells CASSERGGGDRAYEQYF. CDR3 DNA sequence: TGTGCCAGCAGTGAACGGGGTGGTGGGGACAGAGCCTACGAGCAGTACTTC.